This T cell receptor (beta chain) was profiled in a study of blood T cells in healthy people across ages. This clonotype was detected a few times. A second PCR, run for about 7 to 11 cycles, used a sample-barcoded 5' primer plus a J-beta primer mix. Via MiXCR, TCRdb re-called the 5' RACE reads, giving one row per CDR3 protein. The table includes about 570,000 distinct CDR3 sequences, roughly a quarter detected once. Germline CDR1 SGHRS, CDR2 YFSETQ. This CDR3 contains 13 residues. V gave up 4 bases and J gave up 7 bases, with 14 bases separating them. The specimen was blood. The TCR was taken from a woman in her 70s in good health. The rearrangement uses TRBV5-1 and TRBJ1-2; a possible D gene is TRBD1 (6 bases). CDR3 bases: TGCGCCAGCAGCCAGGGGCGCTGGGGTGGCTACACCTTC. Protein: CASSQGRWGGYTF. Complete variable domain (other parts from reference TRBV5-1 and TRBJ1-2): KAGVTQTPRYLIKTRGQQVTLSCSPISGHRSVSWYQQTPGQGLQFLFEYFSETQRNKGNFPGRFSGRQFSNSRSEMNVSTLELGDSALYLCASSQGRWGGYTFGSGTRLTVV.